This T cell receptor beta chain derives from a study of blood T cell repertoires in COVID-19. Looking at the study overall: Acute and convalescent COVID-19 specimens originated in the United States, Italy and Spain.

Libraries were prepared by immunoSEQ multiplex PCR; TCRdb keeps only in-frame clonotypes and omits some of them. This sample has some 390,000 clones, with around 89% found just once. V was trimmed by 0 bases and J by 7 bases, leaving 19 bases between them. Germline V gives CDR1 LGHDT, CDR2 YNNKEL (reference sequence). This CDR3 has 17 amino acids. The chain carries TRBV3-1 (or the pseudogene TRBV3-2) and TRBJ2-4, with TRBD1 as a possible D gene (7 bases). The sequenced sample was PBMCs or T cells enriched from blood (not recorded which). The TCR sequence derives from a man aged 30 to 45 who had recovered from COVID-19. This CDR3 reads CASSQDPRAAGGNIQYF. CDR3 in DNA: TGTGCCAGCAGCCAAGATCCTCGAGCAGCAGGGGGGAACATTCAGTACTTC.